The 28 T cell receptor beta chains listed next were all sequenced from one sample in a study of blood T cell repertoires in COVID-19. Repertoires were generated with immunoSEQ multiplex PCR, while TCRdb's copy carries only in-frame clones and drops some. The sample includes over 150,000 clones, 80% to 90% of them seen just once. The sample comprised peripheral blood. Every receptor here comes from a man aged 18 to 29 who had recovered from COVID-19.

This chain links TRBV29-1 with TRBJ2-7, with D tentatively TRBD2 (5 bases). The germline V gene encodes CDR1 SQVTM and CDR2 ANQGSEA. The CDR3 is 13 amino acids. With 4 bases removed from V and 3 bases from J, the gap between germline ends came to 13 bases. The DNA of the CDR3 is TGCAGCGTTGCTGGAGGTCACGACTACGAGCAGTACTTC. This sequence encodes CSVAGGHDYEQYF.

The V call is TRBV7-8, the J call TRBJ1-1; 8 bases map to TRBD1. CDR1 and CDR2 from the germline V gene are SGHVS and FQNEAQ. This CDR3 comprises 14 residues. With V trimmed by 2 bases and J by 5 bases, 4 bases remained unmatched. For the CDR3, the DNA is TGTGCCAGCAGCTTACAGGGGGCGCGGACTGAAGCTTTCTTT. Its translation: CASSLQGARTEAFF. Full variable domain (rest looked up from reference TRBV7-8 and TRBJ1-1): GAGVSQSPRYKVAKRGQDVALRCDPISGHVSLFWYQQALGQGPEFLTYFQNEAQLDKSGLPSDRFFAERPEGSVSTLKIQRTQQEDSAVYLCASSLQGARTEAFFGQGTRLTVV.

This clone was picked up one time. This chain links TRBV4-3 with TRBJ2-5; tentatively, D is TRBD1 (6 bases). Germline V gene lookup returns CDR1 LGHNA and CDR2 YSLEER. The CDR3 has 16 amino acids. Trimming removed 0 bases at V and 5 bases at J, with 16 bases between. The CDR3 region has the DNA TGCGCCAGCAGCCAAGAAAGCAGGGGAGTGCGGGAGACCCAGTACTTC. It is translated as CASSQESRGVRETQYF.

The chain recombines TRBV19 with TRBJ1-2; 9 bases line up with TRBD1. This CDR3 comprises 15 residues. Losses at the gene ends were 3 bases for V and 4 bases for J; bases not matched to a gene: 6. The germline gives CDR1 LNHDA, CDR2 SQIVND (reference sequence). CDR3 DNA sequence: TGTGCCAGTAGTATTGAGGGACAGGGAGGCTATGGCTACACCTTC. Translation: CASSIEGQGGYGYTF.

The chain carries TRBV19 and TRBJ2-1; D is possibly TRBD1 (5 bases). Germline CDR1 LNHDA, CDR2 SQIVND (reference sequence). The CDR3 is made up of 17 amino acids. The V gene lost 5 bases and the J gene lost 4 bases, with 21 bases spanning the gap. The CDR3, as DNA: TGTGCCAGTAGTCTGACAGCCGTCCCTTCTTCTTACAATGAGCAGTTCTTC. It codes for CASSLTAVPSSYNEQFF.

This clone was seen a handful of times. The J gene is TRBJ2-1, the V gene TRBV6-2 or TRBV6-3, with 8 bases identical to TRBD2. CDR1 is MNHEY, CDR2 SVGEGT, per germline. The CDR3 loop spans 15 amino acids. V dropped 5 bases and J dropped 7; count of bases not matched to a gene: 10. CDR3 sequence: CASSGLAGLSNEQFF. The DNA for the CDR3 is TGTGCCAGCAGTGGGCTAGCGGGCCTTTCAAATGAGCAGTTCTTC.

V gene TRBV5-1 combines with J gene TRBJ2-1; 8 bases fit TRBD2. V shed 1 base, J shed 4 bases, and the junction held 10 bases outside the gene matches. The CDR3 length is 17 residues. The germline CDR1 and CDR2 sequences are SGHRS and YFSETQ. The chain's CDR3 is CASSLLRGTRSYNEQFF. CDR3 nucleotides: TGCGCCAGCAGCTTGCTCCGAGGGACTAGGTCTTACAATGAGCAGTTCTTC.

This chain joins TRBV2 and TRBJ2-6, with D possibly matching TRBD1 (6 bases). The germline V gene encodes CDR1 SNHLY and CDR2 FYNNEI. The ends were cut back, 8 bases at V and 0 bases at J, with 11 bases in the middle. The CDR3 is 15 residues long. In DNA, the CDR3 is TGTGCCAGCGGGACATTTAACTCTGGGGCCAACGTCCTGACTTTC. It is translated as CASGTFNSGANVLTF.

J is TRBJ1-5 and V is TRBV7-9; no clear D gene. The germline V gene encodes CDR1 SEHNR and CDR2 FQNEAQ (reference sequence). The CDR3 covers 14 residues. V lost 5 bases and J lost 1, with 9 bases in between. The CDR3 sequence: CASSRPGSNQPQHF. CDR3 DNA sequence: TGTGCCAGCAGCCGTCCGGGAAGCAATCAGCCCCAGCATTTT. The whole variable domain, remainder taken from reference TRBV7-9 and TRBJ1-5, is DTGVSQNPRHKITKRGQNVTFRCDPISEHNRLYWYRQTLGQGPEFLTYFQNEAQLEKSRLLSDRFSAERPKGSFSTLEIQRTEQGDSAMYLCASSRPGSNQPQHFGDGTRLSIL.

The rearrangement uses TRBV11-2 and TRBJ2-1; D remains ambiguous. Germline V gene data show CDR1 as SGHAT and CDR2 as FQNNGV. The CDR3 loop spans 15 amino acids. Trimming cost V 0 bases and J 13 bases, with 19 bases left between them. CDR3 protein: CASSLDSRSGPHQFF. The CDR3 DNA is TGTGCCAGCAGCTTAGACTCCAGAAGTGGGCCGCATCAGTTCTTC.

The chain couples TRBV19 to TRBJ2-4, with a tentative D call TRBD2 (6 bases). V was pared by 1 base and J by 7 bases, with 17 bases between. The CDR3 is 16 amino acids. Germline assignment: CDR1 LNHDA and CDR2 SQIVND (reference sequence). The CDR3 region is CASSIAREALINIQYF. The CDR3 DNA sequence: TGTGCCAGTAGTATAGCCAGGGAGGCCCTTATTAACATTCAGTACTTC. Full variable domain (rest looked up from reference TRBV19 and TRBJ2-4): DGGITQSPKYLFRKEGQNVTLSCEQNLNHDAMYWYRQDPGQGLRLIYYSQIVNDFQKGDIAEGYSVSREKKESFPLTVTSAQKNPTAFYLCASSIAREALINIQYFGAGTRLSVL.

The chain employs TRBV5-1 and TRBJ2-3, with TRBD2 matching over 11 bases. CDR1 is SGHRS and CDR2 is YFSETQ in the germline V gene. The V and J ends lost 7 bases and 4 bases, in that order; junction bases with no gene match: 11. The CDR3 has 16 amino acids. CDR3 DNA sequence: TGCGCCAGCCAGGGGATAGCGGGAGGGTCGGCAGATACGCAGTATTTT. Protein: CASQGIAGGSADTQYF.

The rearrangement uses TRBV7-9 and TRBJ1-5, with D hard to call. The CDR3 has 14 residues. The V end was cut by 0 bases, the J end by 15 bases, with 18 bases between. The germline CDR1 and CDR2 sequences are SEHNR and FQNEAQ (reference sequence). The chain's CDR3 is CASSLATAGWVLHF. In DNA form, the CDR3 reads TGTGCCAGCAGCTTAGCGACGGCGGGATGGGTCTTGCATTTT.

The count of this clone is one. This rearrangement joins TRBV5-1 to TRBJ1-2, with D possibly matching TRBD1 (6 bases). CDR1 and CDR2 (germline): SGHRS, YFSETQ. There are 14 residues in the CDR3. V lost 0 bases to trimming and J lost 7 bases, with 13 bases between them. CDR3 DNA sequence: TGCGCCAGCAGCTTGGCCGGACAGACGGGTGGCTACACCTTC. Translated, it gives CASSLAGQTGGYTF.

The chain joins TRBV19 to TRBJ1-5, with D unresolved. The germline V gene has CDR1 LNHDA and CDR2 SQIVND (reference sequence). This CDR3 spans 13 amino acids. V dropped 5 bases and J dropped 0 bases, with 5 bases sitting between them. The CDR3 loop reads CASSYPSNQPQHF. The CDR3 DNA sequence: TGTGCCAGTAGTTATCCTAGCAATCAGCCCCAGCATTTT.

The chain employs TRBV5-1 and TRBJ2-5, with D possibly matching TRBD1 (6 bases). The V end lost 0 bases, the J end lost 4 bases, and 19 bases lay between the germline ends. Germline assignment: CDR1 SGHRS and CDR2 YFSETQ. The CDR3 contains 17 residues. The CDR3 here is CASSLGPQLGGAETQYF. As DNA, the CDR3 is TGCGCCAGCAGCTTGGGACCCCAGCTAGGGGGAGCAGAGACCCAGTACTTC.

V and J are TRBV5-6 and TRBJ1-1; D is undetermined. The V end lost 2 bases, the J end lost 4 bases, and 9 bases lay between the germline ends. Germline CDR1 and CDR2: SGHDT and YYEEEE. The CDR3 runs to 13 residues. CDR3: CASSFSGPTEAFF. In DNA form, the CDR3 reads TGTGCCAGCAGCTTCTCGGGTCCCACTGAAGCTTTCTTT.

The DNA for the CDR3 is TGTGCCATTAAGCGGGAGGGCCCCCACGAGCAGTACTTC. Protein: CAIKREGPHEQYF. The rearrangement links TRBV10-3 to TRBJ2-7; 10 nucleotides match TRBD2. The CDR3 covers 13 residues. Per germline, CDR1 ENHRY and CDR2 SYGVKD. Trimming removed 9 bases from V and 5 bases from J; junction bases left unmatched: 7.

This chain links TRBV7-2 with TRBJ2-3, with D tentatively TRBD2 (6 bases). CDR1 is SGHTA and CDR2 is FQGNSA in the germline V gene. Trimming took off 4 bases at V and 4 bases at J, with 15 bases between the two ends. The CDR3 length is 15 residues. CDR3 sequence reads: CASSSTLAGPDTQYF. The CDR3 nucleotides are TGTGCCAGCAGCTCGACACTCGCGGGGCCAGATACGCAGTATTTT.

The J gene is TRBJ2-1, the V gene TRBV19, with TRBD2 matching 8 bases. After removal of 2 bases from V and 7 bases from J, the junction contained 7 bases not matched to a gene. CDR1 and CDR2 from the germline V gene are LNHDA and SQIVND (reference sequence). The CDR3 consists of 15 residues. The CDR3: CASSIPGGPLNEQFF. In DNA form, the CDR3 reads TGTGCCAGTAGTATACCGGGAGGGCCGTTAAATGAGCAGTTCTTC.

The chain combines TRBV6-2 or TRBV6-3 with TRBJ2-1; the D gene is possibly TRBD1 (6 bases). V lost 2 bases to trimming and J lost 2 bases, with 13 bases between them. The CDR3 extends over 16 amino acids. Per germline, CDR1 MNHEY and CDR2 SVGEGT. The CDR3 DNA reads as TGTGCCAGCAGTTACCCGACAGGACCCCCCTACAATGAGCAGTTCTTC. As protein: CASSYPTGPPYNEQFF.

As to this clone: The same CDR3 also results from other DNA sequences found in this sample. This chain joins TRBV7-8 and TRBJ2-3; tentative D call: TRBD2 (5 bases). The germline V gene encodes CDR1 SGHVS and CDR2 FQNEAQ. Trimming removed 3 bases from V and 0 bases from J, with 7 bases in between. CDR3 length equals 14 residues. For the CDR3, the DNA is TGTGCCAGCAGCTTCGGCGGGAGCACAGATACGCAGTATTTT. Translating it yields CASSFGGSTDTQYF.

This chain links TRBV28 with TRBJ1-4; no firm D call. Between the trimmed V and J ends, which lost 2 bases and 7 bases, there was a span of 8 bases. The length of the CDR3 is 13 residues. CDR1 and CDR2 from the germline V gene are MDHEN and SYDVKM. The CDR3 spells CASSLLRSEKLFF. The CDR3 bases are TGTGCCAGCAGTTTACTGAGGAGTGAAAAACTGTTTTTT.

In this sample, this clone turned up once. V is TRBV19 and J is TRBJ1-5; tentatively, D is TRBD1 (6 bases). Germline CDR1 LNHDA, CDR2 SQIVND (reference sequence). The CDR3 covers 15 residues. Trimming stripped 8 bases from V and 4 bases from J, with 18 bases between. CDR3 amino acids: CASLNLGHRNQPQHF. CDR3 coding DNA: TGTGCCAGTTTAAATTTGGGACATCGGAATCAGCCCCAGCATTTT.

The chain joins TRBV19 to TRBJ2-3; 7 bases map to TRBD2. Germline CDR1 is LNHDA and CDR2 is SQIVND (reference sequence). J gave up 5 bases and V 0 bases, and 11 bases lay outside the gene matches. This CDR3 has 17 amino acids. The CDR3 is CASSIDTGEGLKDTQYF. In DNA, the CDR3 is TGTGCCAGTAGTATAGATACGGGGGAGGGCCTAAAAGATACGCAGTATTTT.

This chain joins TRBV7-9 and TRBJ2-2, with 8 bases lining up with TRBD2. The length of the CDR3 is 16 residues. Germline CDR1 SEHNR, CDR2 FQNEAQ (reference sequence). Trimming took 5 bases from V and 1 from J; bases not matched to a gene: 6. CDR3 nucleotides: TGTGCCAGCAGCCCCCTCGCGGGAGGGAACACCGGGGAGCTGTTTTTT. It translates to CASSPLAGGNTGELFF.

DNA for the CDR3: TGTGCCAGCCGACTAGCGGGAGGCCCGGGGACGCAGTATTTT. It is translated as CASRLAGGPGTQYF. The chain couples TRBV5-4 to TRBJ2-3; 13 nucleotides agree with TRBD2. Trimming took 7 bases from V and 9 from J; bases not matched to a gene: 8. The CDR3 is made up of 14 amino acids. In germline, CDR1 is SGHNT, CDR2 YYREEE (reference sequence).

This CDR3 is CASSLRLAGDGETQYF. The CDR3 DNA reads TGTGCCAGCAGTTTGAGACTAGCGGGAGACGGAGAGACCCAGTACTTC. The V gene is TRBV5-4, the J gene TRBJ2-5; 12 bases are a match to TRBD2. This CDR3 has 16 amino acids. Trimming cost V 5 bases and J 4 bases; bases outside gene matches: 9. Germline CDR1 is SGHNT and CDR2 is YYREEE (reference sequence).